The T cell receptor beta chain described here comes from a study of monozygotic twins with inflammatory bowel disease. General study points: IBD patients shared fewer clonotypes with other individuals than healthy twins, especially patients with disease activity signs.

As concerns this clonotype: Its specificity is not known.

From its re-call of the 5' RACE reads, TCRdb lists each CDR3 protein once, without DNA. In all, the sample yields 200,000 to 250,000 distinct CDR3 sequences. CDR1 SGHTA and CDR2 FQGNSA come from the germline V gene. CDR3 length: 11 residues. The V call is TRBV7-2, the J call TRBJ2-7. The specimen was blood. This sequence was found in a human donor with ulcerative colitis or Crohn's disease, or a healthy co-twin of an affected twin (not recorded which). Here the CDR3 reads CASSFWDEQYF.